The 16 T cell receptor beta chains below come from one sample, sequenced in a study of blood T cell repertoires in COVID-19. Assay used: immunoSEQ multiplex PCR; TCRdb lists only in-frame clones, some missing. The repertoire holds some 200,000 clones, with 70% to 90% as singletons. The specimen was peripheral blood. The receptors derive from a woman aged 65 to 85 with acute or convalescent COVID-19.

The genes are TRBV6-5 and TRBJ2-7; weak D call: TRBD2 (6 bases). Germline-derived CDR1 and CDR2 are MNHEY and SVGAGI. This CDR3 is 14 amino acids long. With 5 bases removed from V and 0 bases from J, the gap between germline ends came to 11 bases. CDR3 sequence: CASSTYGSSYEQYF. The CDR3 coding sequence is TGTGCCAGCAGTACCTACGGGAGCTCCTACGAGCAGTACTTC.

The chain joins TRBV5-6 to TRBJ1-2, with D tentatively TRBD1 (5 bases). CDR1 and CDR2 (germline): SGHDT, YYEEEE. V lost 0 bases, J lost 6 bases, and 9 bases lay in between. CDR3 length: 13 amino acids. The CDR3 coding sequence is TGTGCCAGCAGCTTGGGGGGCCTACATGGCTACACCTTC. Residues: CASSLGGLHGYTF.

The V call is TRBV14, the J call TRBJ2-5, with 7 positions matching TRBD1. J lost 5 bases, V lost 1 base, and 4 bases had no gene match. The germline gives CDR1 SGHDN, CDR2 FVKESK. This CDR3 has 14 residues. Here the CDR3 DNA reads TGTGCCAGCAGCCAAGGACAGGGCTGGGAGACCCAGTACTTC. The encoded protein is CASSQGQGWETQYF.

The V gene is TRBV19, the J gene TRBJ1-5; 9 bases are a match to TRBD1. V lost 3 bases and J lost 9; bases outside the gene matches: 15. Germline CDR1 LNHDA, CDR2 SQIVND (reference sequence). CDR3 length equals 17 residues. Here the CDR3 DNA reads TGTGCCAGTAGTATCGCGCGAACCGGGACAGGGAACCTGCCCCAGCATTTT. It yields the protein CASSIARTGTGNLPQHF. Together with reference TRBV19 and TRBJ1-5, the CDR3 gives the full variable domain: DGGITQSPKYLFRKEGQNVTLSCEQNLNHDAMYWYRQDPGQGLRLIYYSQIVNDFQKGDIAEGYSVSREKKESFPLTVTSAQKNPTAFYLCASSIARTGTGNLPQHFGDGTRLSIL.

The rearrangement links TRBV27 to TRBJ1-2; tentatively, D is TRBD1 (5 bases). The CDR3 spans 15 residues. CDR1 and CDR2 from the germline V gene are MNHEY and SMNVEV (reference sequence). The V gene lost 0 bases and the J gene lost 3 bases, with 11 bases spanning the gap. In DNA form, the CDR3 reads TGTGCCAGCAGTTTATCGGCAGGGAAGGACTATGGCTACACCTTC. This translates into CASSLSAGKDYGYTF.

The chain is built from TRBV12-3 or TRBV12-4 and TRBJ2-2; weak D call: TRBD2 (5 bases). This CDR3 is built from 13 residues. Between the trimmed V and J ends, which lost 3 bases and 6 bases, there was a span of 8 bases. The CDR3 DNA sequence: TGTGCCAGCAGTTTCCGGGGATCCGGGGAGCTGTTTTTT. It yields the protein CASSFRGSGELFF.

The V gene is TRBV19, the J gene TRBJ2-7, with a possible D match to TRBD2 (6 bases). The CDR3 runs 15 residues. Germline CDR1 LNHDA, CDR2 SQIVND (reference sequence). V lost 5 bases and J lost 1, with 15 bases in between. Written as DNA, the CDR3 is TGTGCCAGTAGTCCAACGACCGGGAGATCCTACGAGCAGTACTTC. The encoded protein is CASSPTTGRSYEQYF.

The sample holds one count of this clone. The V gene is TRBV3-1 (or the pseudogene TRBV3-2), the J gene TRBJ2-7; TRBD2 might be the D (6 bases). The CDR3 consists of 14 residues. Germline V gene data show CDR1 as LGHDT and CDR2 as YNNKEL (reference sequence). Trimming took off 4 bases at V and 1 base at J, with 11 bases between the two ends. The CDR3 DNA is TGTGCCAGCAGCCGTGGGACTTTTTCCTACGAGCAGTACTTC. Translated, it gives CASSRGTFSYEQYF.

The chain joins TRBV3-1 (or the pseudogene TRBV3-2) to TRBJ1-1; D is perhaps TRBD1 (6 bases). This CDR3 is built from 11 residues. Trimming cost V 1 base and J 11 bases, with 8 bases left between them. Per the germline V gene, CDR1 is LGHDT and CDR2 is YNNKEL (reference sequence). The CDR3 loop reads CASSQAGVAFF. As DNA, the CDR3 is TGTGCCAGCAGCCAAGCAGGGGTGGCTTTCTTT.

This chain links TRBV4-2 with TRBJ2-2, with 9 bases identical to TRBD1. The CDR3 is 15 amino acids. V dropped 6 bases and J dropped 4; count of bases not matched to a gene: 6. Germline lookup yields CDR1 LGHNA and CDR2 YNFKEQ. CDR3 nucleotides: TGTGCCAGCAGGAAACAGGGGGCGAGCACCGGGGAGCTGTTTTTT. Translated: CASRKQGASTGELFF.

This chain connects TRBV18 to TRBJ2-2, with D tentatively TRBD1 (6 bases). V was shortened by 6 bases and J by 0 bases, with 11 bases between the two germline ends. This CDR3 spans 15 amino acids. Germline CDR1 KGHSH, CDR2 LQKENI. In DNA, the CDR3 is TGTGCCAGCTCCCTCAGACAGGCGAACACCGGGGAGCTGTTTTTT. Amino acids: CASSLRQANTGELFF.

The V call is TRBV29-1, the J call TRBJ2-7; no clear D. Trimming removed 4 bases at V and 3 bases at J, with 10 bases between. Germline V lookup: CDR1 SQVTM, CDR2 ANQGSEA. This CDR3 contains 12 residues. This CDR3 reads CSVAEELYEQYF. CDR3 sequence (DNA): TGCAGCGTTGCCGAGGAGCTCTACGAGCAGTACTTC.

The chain is built from TRBV20-1 and TRBJ2-5; 12 nucleotides agree with TRBD2. J lost 5 bases, V lost 3 bases, and 10 bases had no gene match. The CDR3 runs 16 residues. The germline gives CDR1 DFQATT, CDR2 SNEGSKA (reference sequence). The CDR3 region is CSASKLAGGRGETQYF. The CDR3 nucleotides read TGCAGTGCTAGTAAACTAGCGGGGGGCCGGGGGGAGACCCAGTACTTC.

The genes are TRBV6-1 and TRBJ1-6, with TRBD1 identical over 10 bases. Germline V gene sequence: CDR1 MNHNS, CDR2 SASEGT. The V gene end was trimmed by 2 bases and the J gene end by 0 bases; junction bases not matched to a gene: 10. The CDR3 loop spans 20 amino acids. CDR3 DNA sequence: TGTGCCAGCAGTGAACCTCCAGGGGGACAGGGGTTCTCCTATAATTCACCCCTCCACTTT. It encodes CASSEPPGGQGFSYNSPLHF.

The chain uses TRBV7-8 and TRBJ1-1; 9 positions match TRBD1. Germline CDR1 and CDR2: SGHVS and FQNEAQ. The CDR3 consists of 14 residues. V dropped 5 bases and J dropped 10; count of bases not matched to a gene: 11. Here the CDR3 reads CASSNPQGAYVAFF. DNA for the CDR3: TGTGCCAGCAGCAACCCACAGGGGGCCTATGTAGCTTTCTTT.

The chain recombines TRBV10-2 with TRBJ1-3, with D unclear. The CDR3 runs 11 residues. The V end was cut by 5 bases, the J end by 6 bases, with 5 bases between. Germline-derived CDR1 and CDR2 are WSHSY and SAAADI. The CDR3 reads CASSSVNTIYF. The CDR3 nucleotides are TGCGCCAGCAGTTCAGTAAACACCATATATTTT.